Sequencing of this TCR beta chain was carried out in a study of T-cell reconstitution after alpha-beta-depleted transplantation in children. Findings of the study overall: Several hundred expanded graft clones reportedly gave rise to the alpha-beta T cells present about two months after transplant. Surviving recipient cells, namely T cells and thymic progenitors, were the source of high day-60 TCRbeta diversity in some patients. Once a year had passed after transplant, T-cell counts and diversity came mostly from newly produced T cells.

The CDR3 has 16 amino acids. The V gene end was trimmed by 0 bases and the J gene end by 4 bases; junction bases not matched to a gene: 10. Germline CDR1 GTSNPN, CDR2 SVGIG (reference sequence). Using unique molecular identifiers, the investigators prepared the TCRbeta library. MiXCR, applied by TCRdb to the PCR reads, yields one record per CDR3 protein. The sample contains more than 120,000 distinct CDR3 sequences, around 8.5% of which appear only once. As for this clonotype: Its antigen is not identified.

This sequence joins TRBV30 and TRBJ2-5; 8 bases match TRBD2. This sequence was found in a female patient aged 2 to 10 who had a stem cell transplant for congenital amegakaryocytic thrombocytopenia, so the T cells may come from the graft donor. Sequencing used PBMCs, mostly from graft donor cells, obtained 180 days after TCRalphabeta/CD19-depleted stem cell transplant. CDR3 DNA sequence: TGTGCCTGGAGTGTACCGAGCGGGAGATCGGGAGAGACCCAGTACTTC. As protein: CAWSVPSGRSGETQYF.